This is a list of T cell receptor beta chains from one sample in a study of blood T cells in healthy people across ages. TCRdb fed the 5' RACE reads into MiXCR, producing one record per CDR3 protein. The data show about 1.5 million distinct CDR3 sequences, under 55% seen once. Source material: blood. The receptors shown here come from a woman younger than 35 in good health. Each CDR3 is given with its conserved first and last residue. Part of the rows lack a size; the others show once, few, many or a class for expanded clones.

j_gene	abundance	v_gene	CDR3aa
TRBJ2-1	-	TRBV6-1	CASSEAPSGPYNEQFF
TRBJ2-7	-	TRBV20-1	CSASDVLGGYEQYF
TRBJ2-2	once	TRBV6-5	CASSYSGMAGELFF
TRBJ1-2	-	TRBV3-1	CAGSQSTGVGYGYTF
TRBJ2-5	once	TRBV6-2/TRBV6-3	CASRDAAGTQQYF
-	once	TRBV20-1	CSNLRGTETQYF
TRBJ1-2	-	TRBV20-1	CSASALAGQDLIYGYTF
TRBJ1-1	few	TRBV27	CASSFQGIAEAFF
TRBJ1-1	-	TRBV4-3	CASSQGRGNRVNTEAFF
TRBJ2-1	-	TRBV6-2/TRBV6-3	CASSDRGVGSYNEQFF
TRBJ2-3	-	TRBV20-1	CSARDVAGGADTQYF
TRBJ2-7	many	TRBV27	CASGIDGAYEQYF
TRBJ2-7	-	TRBV10-3	CAARDSLYNEQYF
TRBJ2-7	few	TRBV28	CASSPLLSGRYYEQYF
TRBJ2-7	-	TRBV20-1	CSARGPSPLAGWSYEQYF
TRBJ1-4	few	TRBV2	CATHRATNEKLFF
TRBJ1-4	few	TRBV20-1	CSARDRGGSREKLFF
TRBJ1-1	-	TRBV5-1	CASGLDRVDTEAFF
TRBJ1-1	-	TRBV18	CASSPERRGNTEAFF
TRBJ2-7	-	TRBV7-2	CASSLAQRDGYEQYF
TRBJ2-1	few	TRBV7-2	CASSLQAGYPIEQFF
TRBJ2-3	-	TRBV4-1	CASSLPTSGVSTDTQYF
TRBJ2-5	few	TRBV3-1	CASSQTGIQETQYF
TRBJ1-1	few	TRBV20-1	CSASFPSNTEAFF
TRBJ2-5	-	TRBV29-1	CSVALGLAEREQYF
TRBJ2-2	-	TRBV4-1	CASSQGGLTNTGELFF
TRBJ2-1	-	TRBV19	CASSIYGGSSYNEQFF
TRBJ1-2	-	TRBV7-2	CASSLVGTGGFYGYTF
TRBJ1-5	few	TRBV21-1	CASSRISPGQGAPGPQHF
TRBJ2-3	many	TRBV29-1	CSGQGSTDTQYF
TRBJ2-5	-	TRBV27	CASSLRAPIGETQYF
TRBJ2-5	-	TRBV29-1	CSVVSSRGTQYF
TRBJ1-2	few	TRBV20-1	CSASLGPEGYTF
TRBJ2-7	-	TRBV15	CATSQDYRGSAEQYF
TRBJ2-5	-	TRBV12-3/TRBV12-4	CASSLQVVETQYF
TRBJ2-6	many	TRBV12-3/TRBV12-4	CASTISGANVLTF
TRBJ2-2	-	TRBV2	CASSEQGTTNTGELFF
TRBJ2-1	-	TRBV7-2	CASSLIRTSGYNEQFF
TRBJ2-4	-	TRBV20-1	CSAQASGTKNIQYF
TRBJ1-1	few	TRBV20-1	CSASPQGRRPEAFF
TRBJ1-1	-	TRBV4-1	CASSEEFTGRTNDWAFF
TRBJ1-2	many	TRBV5-1	CASSLEGYGYTF
TRBJ2-7	few	TRBV7-3	CASSLKQAIYEQYF
TRBJ1-1	-	TRBV2	CASGITGGDTEAFF
TRBJ2-1	few	TRBV5-1	CASSFGPLGRQVNEQFF
TRBJ1-5	few	TRBV12-3/TRBV12-4	CASSLGLGRPQHF
TRBJ2-4	few	TRBV6-2/TRBV6-3	CASRSTGENIQYF
TRBJ2-7	few	TRBV20-1	CSALLNEQYF
TRBJ1-2	-	TRBV6-5	CASSYSPRGADYGYTF
TRBJ2-7	-	TRBV5-1	CASSLVAGGYYEQYF
TRBJ2-2	-	TRBV9	CAGHPGTALNTGELFF
-	few	TRBV6-2/TRBV6-3	CASDGRGGSSYNEQYF
TRBJ1-1	-	TRBV6-6	CASSHPSGRGGTEAFF